Sequencing of this TCR beta chain was carried out in a study of blood T cell repertoires in COVID-19. Study details: COVID-19 samples, acute and convalescent, were from the United States, Italy and Spain.

Original data processing: By means of reference gene primer amplification, nucleated cell counts were estimated. The protocol was immunoSEQ multiplex PCR, while the TCRdb copy is restricted to in-frame clones and leaves out a portion. D and trimming were read from the DNA, whereas the V and J calls and clone size are those reported in that table. Of some 41,000 clones listed, about nine tenths are singletons. Trimming shortened V by 4 bases and J by 2 bases, and 18 bases separated the two germline ends. Germline assignment: CDR1 SGHNT and CDR2 YYREEE (reference sequence). CDR3 length: 16 amino acids.

This chain connects TRBV5-4 to TRBJ2-5; weak D call: TRBD2 (6 bases). The sample comprised peripheral blood. The sequence derives from a man aged 65 to 79 with active COVID-19. This CDR3 reads CASSRRAQGGQETQYF. DNA for the CDR3: TGTGCCAGCAGCCGCCGGGCTCAGGGAGGTCAAGAGACCCAGTACTTC.